This TCR beta chain was documented in a study of PD-1 blockade in mismatch repair-deficient tumors. Study details: Enrolled 2013-2016, patients had progressing, pretreated mismatch repair-deficient cancers of 12 types. Study-wide results and limits: Tumor-resident clones, often absent from pretreatment blood, expanded after pembrolizumab and then contracted.

Measured with immunoSEQ multiplex PCR; TCRdb has only the in-frame clones, and not every one. Found here are 15,000 or so clones, roughly 88% of them singletons; the top ten hold approximately 1.7%. Mismatch repair deficiency was confirmed in all patients, by PCR or immunohistochemistry. TCR sequencing covered a few patients who responded to pembrolizumab. Notes on this clone: The antigen is undetermined.

With 3 bases removed from V and 7 bases from J, the gap between germline ends came to 15 bases. CDR1 is SGHTA and CDR2 is FQGTGA in the germline V gene. The CDR3 extends over 15 amino acids. The chain recombines TRBV7-3 with TRBJ2-2, with D maybe TRBD1 (5 bases). The sequenced sample was PBMCs, obtained 14 weeks after starting pembrolizumab. The source is an adult with mismatch repair-deficient cancer. CDR3 sequence reads: CASSFTGGSGGELFF. The CDR3 nucleotides read TGTGCCAGCAGCTTTACAGGCGGCAGTGGCGGGGAGCTGTTTTTT. Full variable domain (outside the CDR3, taken from reference TRBV7-3 and TRBJ2-2): GAGVSQTPSNKVTEKGKYVELRCDPISGHTALYWYRQSLGQGPEFLIYFQGTGAADDSGLPNDRFFAVRPEGSVSTLKIQRTERGDSAVYLCASSFTGGSGGELFFGEGSRLTVL.